The rows below give T cell receptor beta chains drawn from one sample of a study of T cells in Graves' hyperthyroidism and ophthalmopathy. TCRdb re-called the multiplex PCR reads through MiXCR, storing one row per CDR3 protein. The table shows over 350,000 distinct CDR3 sequences, with roughly an eighth occurring only once. The specimen sequenced was blood. Source of these receptors: a man in his fifties with Graves' ophthalmopathy. CDR3s include the opening cysteine and the closing phenylalanine or tryptophan. D genes are given only for firm matches. Where a row states a size, it is once, few, many or the class of an expanded clone; other rows omit it.

clone_size: many; j_call: TRBJ2-1; d_call: NA; v_call: TRBV5-1; cdr3_nt: TGCGCCAGCAGCCCGGGCAGGGTGAGGAATGAGCAGTTCTTC; cdr3_aa: CASSPGRVRNEQFF
clone_size: NA; j_call: TRBJ2-7; d_call: TRBD2; v_call: TRBV6-1; cdr3_nt: TGTGCCAGCAGGGATAGCGGGAGGGCCCGGAACGAGCAGTACTTC; cdr3_aa: CASRDSGRARNEQYF
clone_size: many; j_call: TRBJ2-1; d_call: NA; v_call: TRBV12-3/TRBV12-4; cdr3_nt: TGTGCCAGCAGCGAGTTTACCCAATCCTACAATGAGCAGTTCTTC; cdr3_aa: CASSEFTQSYNEQFF
clone_size: NA; j_call: TRBJ2-3; d_call: NA; v_call: TRBV3-1; cdr3_nt: TGTGCCAGCAGCCAATTCCTCCTCGGGGCAGGGGACACAGATACGCAGTATTTT; cdr3_aa: CASSQFLLGAGDTDTQYF
clone_size: NA; j_call: TRBJ2-1; d_call: NA; v_call: TRBV18; cdr3_nt: TGTGCCAGCTCAAGGGGGGACAATGAGCAGTTCTTC; cdr3_aa: CASSRGDNEQFF
clone_size: many; j_call: TRBJ2-7; d_call: TRBD1; v_call: TRBV5-1; cdr3_nt: TGCGCCAGCAGCCCACGGAAAAGGGACAGGACGAGCTCCTACGAGCAGTACTTC; cdr3_aa: CASSPRKRDRTSSYEQYF
clone_size: many; j_call: TRBJ2-1; d_call: NA; v_call: TRBV7-9; cdr3_nt: TGTGCCAGCAGCAACCCCGGGGCCTACAATGAGCAGTTCTTC; cdr3_aa: CASSNPGAYNEQFF
clone_size: many; j_call: TRBJ2-2; d_call: NA; v_call: TRBV30; cdr3_nt: TGTGCCTGGAGGGAACAGGGTCGGAACACCGGGGAGCTGTTTTTT; cdr3_aa: CAWREQGRNTGELFF
clone_size: NA; j_call: TRBJ2-7; d_call: NA; v_call: TRBV19; cdr3_nt: TGTGCCAGTAGTCCATTTGGAGGAAGGAGCTCCTACGAGCAGTACTTC; cdr3_aa: CASSPFGGRSSYEQYF
clone_size: many; j_call: TRBJ2-2; d_call: TRBD2; v_call: TRBV5-1; cdr3_nt: TGCGCCAGCCCGGAGGGGGGTCAAATAGCGGGAGTATCGACCGGGGAGCTGTTTTTT; cdr3_aa: CASPEGGQIAGVSTGELFF
clone_size: NA; j_call: TRBJ2-2; d_call: NA; v_call: TRBV4-2; cdr3_nt: TGTGCCAGCAGCCAAGATTGGGGCGAGCCGGGGGACACCGGGGAGCTGTTTTTT; cdr3_aa: CASSQDWGEPGDTGELFF
clone_size: many; j_call: TRBJ1-1; d_call: TRBD1; v_call: TRBV20-1; cdr3_nt: TGCAGTGCCGACGGCAGGGGGTTCGGGATGAACACTGAAGCTTTCTTT; cdr3_aa: CSADGRGFGMNTEAFF
clone_size: NA; j_call: TRBJ2-5; d_call: NA; v_call: TRBV9; cdr3_nt: TGTGCCAGCAACTCGGGGGCCGTGGAGACCCAGTACTTC; cdr3_aa: CASNSGAVETQYF
clone_size: many; j_call: TRBJ1-5; d_call: TRBD1; v_call: TRBV18; cdr3_nt: TGTGCCAGCTCACCGTCAGGGGGTCGCGAGCTCCAGCATTTT; cdr3_aa: CASSPSGGRELQHF
clone_size: many; j_call: TRBJ2-7; d_call: NA; v_call: TRBV11-1; cdr3_nt: TGTGCCAGCAGCCGGTTTAGCTACGAGCAGTACTTC; cdr3_aa: CASSRFSYEQYF
clone_size: many; j_call: TRBJ2-1; d_call: TRBD2; v_call: TRBV12-3/TRBV12-4; cdr3_nt: TGTGCCAGCAGTTTGGGGACTAGCGGGAGGTCCTACAATGAGCAGTTCTTC; cdr3_aa: CASSLGTSGRSYNEQFF
clone_size: once; j_call: TRBJ1-2; d_call: NA; v_call: TRBV6-5; cdr3_nt: TGTGCCAGCAGTTTCGAGGGGAATGGCTACACCTTC; cdr3_aa: CASSFEGNGYTF
clone_size: many; j_call: TRBJ1-2; d_call: NA; v_call: TRBV24-1; cdr3_nt: TGTGCCACCAGTGATTTGACGGAGAGCGGCTATGGCTACACCTTC; cdr3_aa: CATSDLTESGYGYTF
clone_size: many; j_call: TRBJ1-1; d_call: NA; v_call: TRBV25-1; cdr3_nt: TGTGCCAGCAGTGAATCTGTAGGCCGCAACACTGAAGCTTTCTTT; cdr3_aa: CASSESVGRNTEAFF
clone_size: NA; j_call: TRBJ2-2; d_call: NA; v_call: TRBV19; cdr3_nt: TGTGCCAGTAGCGGGATGAACACCGGGGAGCTGTTTTTT; cdr3_aa: CASSGMNTGELFF
clone_size: many; j_call: TRBJ2-3; d_call: TRBD2; v_call: TRBV11-3; cdr3_nt: TGTGCCAGCAGCTTCACTAGCGGGAGGGCGGTAGATACGCAGTATTTT; cdr3_aa: CASSFTSGRAVDTQYF
clone_size: few; j_call: TRBJ2-1; d_call: TRBD2; v_call: TRBV20-1; cdr3_nt: TGCAGTGCTAGGTCTAGCGGAAAGGGCTACAATGAGCAGTTCTTC; cdr3_aa: CSARSSGKGYNEQFF
clone_size: many; j_call: TRBJ2-3; d_call: NA; v_call: TRBV9; cdr3_nt: TGTGCCAGCAGCGTAGAAGGACACCCGGGGGTGGCAGATACGCAGTATTTT; cdr3_aa: CASSVEGHPGVADTQYF
clone_size: many; j_call: TRBJ1-5; d_call: TRBD1; v_call: TRBV6-2/TRBV6-3; cdr3_nt: TGTGCCAGCAGTTACTCGGACAGGTATCAGCCCCAGCATTTT; cdr3_aa: CASSYSDRYQPQHF
clone_size: few; j_call: TRBJ1-1; d_call: NA; v_call: TRBV4-1; cdr3_nt: TGCGCCAGCAGCCAACGATTGCAGATAGGCAGGGCTGAAGCTTTCTTT; cdr3_aa: CASSQRLQIGRAEAFF
clone_size: many; j_call: TRBJ2-3; d_call: NA; v_call: TRBV9; cdr3_nt: TGTGCCAGCAGCGCCTCCCTAGGAGCACTTGGGGATACGCAGTATTTT; cdr3_aa: CASSASLGALGDTQYF
clone_size: many; j_call: TRBJ2-7; d_call: NA; v_call: TRBV9; cdr3_nt: TGTGCCAGCAGCGGGGGTAGGCGGGAAAGAAATGACGAGCAGTACTTC; cdr3_aa: CASSGGRRERNDEQYF
clone_size: NA; j_call: TRBJ2-3; d_call: TRBD2; v_call: TRBV29-1; cdr3_nt: TGCAGCGTTGTGCCGGGACTAGCGGGAATGGCAGATACGCAGTATTTT; cdr3_aa: CSVVPGLAGMADTQYF
clone_size: NA; j_call: TRBJ2-3; d_call: NA; v_call: TRBV9; cdr3_nt: TGTGCCAGCAGCGCGGAGGTCACGCAGTATTTT; cdr3_aa: CASSAEVTQYF
clone_size: many; j_call: TRBJ1-3; d_call: NA; v_call: TRBV30; cdr3_nt: TGTGCCTGGAGTGTACTGGCGGCAACTGGAAACACCATATATTTT; cdr3_aa: CAWSVLAATGNTIYF
clone_size: NA; j_call: TRBJ1-2; d_call: NA; v_call: TRBV14; cdr3_nt: TGTGCCAGCAGCCAGGGGCAGGGACGAGGCTACACCTTC; cdr3_aa: CASSQGQGRGYTF
clone_size: NA; j_call: TRBJ2-3; d_call: NA; v_call: TRBV7-9; cdr3_nt: TGTGCCAGCAGGAACAGGGCTAGCACAGATACGCAGTATTTT; cdr3_aa: CASRNRASTDTQYF
clone_size: NA; j_call: TRBJ2-2; d_call: TRBD1; v_call: TRBV7-6; cdr3_nt: TGTGCCAGCAGGGACAGGACCAGTACCGGGGAGCTGTTTTTT; cdr3_aa: CASRDRTSTGELFF
clone_size: many; j_call: TRBJ2-1; d_call: TRBD2; v_call: TRBV27; cdr3_nt: TGTGCCAGCAGATCTAGCGGAAGGAGCTCCTACAATGAGCAGTTCTTC; cdr3_aa: CASRSSGRSSYNEQFF
clone_size: few; j_call: TRBJ2-2; d_call: NA; v_call: TRBV27; cdr3_nt: TGTGCCAGCAGCTACTTTGGCGCGGGAACACCCACCGGGGAGCTGTTTTTT; cdr3_aa: CASSYFGAGTPTGELFF
clone_size: many; j_call: TRBJ2-1; d_call: TRBD2; v_call: TRBV2; cdr3_nt: TGTGCCAGCGTTGGGCTAGCGGGGAGAGATGAGCAGTTCTTC; cdr3_aa: CASVGLAGRDEQFF
clone_size: NA; j_call: TRBJ2-5; d_call: TRBD1; v_call: TRBV6-2/TRBV6-3; cdr3_nt: TGTGCCAGCAGACGCGGGACAGGGGATGAGACCCAGTACTTC; cdr3_aa: CASRRGTGDETQYF
clone_size: many; j_call: TRBJ1-2; d_call: NA; v_call: TRBV12-5; cdr3_nt: TGTGCTAGTGGTTTCGGACGGCAACGGGATGGCTACACCTTC; cdr3_aa: CASGFGRQRDGYTF
clone_size: many; j_call: TRBJ2-1; d_call: TRBD2; v_call: TRBV11-2; cdr3_nt: TGTGCCAGCAGCTTCTCGGGGGGGAATGAGCAGTTCTTC; cdr3_aa: CASSFSGGNEQFF
clone_size: NA; j_call: TRBJ2-7; d_call: TRBD2; v_call: TRBV27; cdr3_nt: TGTGCCAGCAGGACTCGACTAGCGGGCTACGAGCAGTACTTC; cdr3_aa: CASRTRLAGYEQYF
clone_size: few; j_call: TRBJ1-4; d_call: NA; v_call: TRBV7-9; cdr3_nt: TGTGCCAGCAGCTTAAAAGTGGCAGGGGATGAAAAACTGTTTTTT; cdr3_aa: CASSLKVAGDEKLFF
clone_size: many; j_call: TRBJ1-2; d_call: NA; v_call: TRBV12-3/TRBV12-4; cdr3_nt: TGTGCCAGCACCGGCGGGGCAGGGCCCGGGGGCTATGGCTACACCTTC; cdr3_aa: CASTGGAGPGGYGYTF
clone_size: NA; j_call: TRBJ1-5; d_call: TRBD1; v_call: TRBV5-1; cdr3_nt: TGCGCCAGCAGCTTGGGGGACAGCGACAATCAGCCCCAGCATTTT; cdr3_aa: CASSLGDSDNQPQHF
clone_size: many; j_call: TRBJ1-1; d_call: NA; v_call: TRBV29-1; cdr3_nt: TGCAGCGTTGAACTACACAGCTTACCGAACACTGAAGCTTTCTTT; cdr3_aa: CSVELHSLPNTEAFF
clone_size: once; j_call: TRBJ2-7; d_call: NA; v_call: TRBV7-9; cdr3_nt: TGTGCTAGCAGCTTGGGACTGGGCGGTGAGCAGTACTTC; cdr3_aa: CASSLGLGGEQYF
clone_size: few; j_call: TRBJ1-2; d_call: NA; v_call: TRBV27; cdr3_nt: TGTGCCAGCAGTTTATCCGCGGTATTCAACTATGGCTACACCTTC; cdr3_aa: CASSLSAVFNYGYTF
clone_size: NA; j_call: TRBJ1-4; d_call: TRBD1; v_call: TRBV12-3/TRBV12-4; cdr3_nt: TGTGCCAGCAGAAGACAGGGGGTGGCAACTAATGAAAAACTGTTTTTT; cdr3_aa: CASRRQGVATNEKLFF